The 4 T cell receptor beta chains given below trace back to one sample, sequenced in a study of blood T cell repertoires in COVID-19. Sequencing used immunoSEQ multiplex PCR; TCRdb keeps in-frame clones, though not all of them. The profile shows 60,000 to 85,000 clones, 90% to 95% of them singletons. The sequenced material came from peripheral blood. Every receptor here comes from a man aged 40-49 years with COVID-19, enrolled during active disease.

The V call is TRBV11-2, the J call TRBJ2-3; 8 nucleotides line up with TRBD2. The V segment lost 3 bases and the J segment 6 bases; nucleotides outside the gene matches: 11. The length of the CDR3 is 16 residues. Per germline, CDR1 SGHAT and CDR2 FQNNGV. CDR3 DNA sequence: TGTGCCAGCAGCTTGGTTAGCGGGACCCCCGGGGATACGCAGTATTTT. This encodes CASSLVSGTPGDTQYF.

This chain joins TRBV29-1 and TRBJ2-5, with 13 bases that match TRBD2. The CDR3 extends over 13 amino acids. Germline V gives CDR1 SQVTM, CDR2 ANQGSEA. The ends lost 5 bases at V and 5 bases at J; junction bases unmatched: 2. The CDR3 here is CSVRTSGGETQYF. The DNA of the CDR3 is TGCAGCGTTCGGACTAGCGGGGGTGAGACCCAGTACTTC.

CDR3 region: CASSRGGPPETQYF. CDR3 in DNA: TGCGCCAGCAGCCGAGGGGGACCGCCAGAGACCCAGTACTTC. The rearrangement uses TRBV5-1 and TRBJ2-5, with D perhaps matching TRBD1 (6 bases). CDR1 SGHRS and CDR2 YFSETQ come from the germline V gene. The V end lost 4 bases, the J end lost 4 bases, and 14 bases lay between the germline ends. The CDR3 spans 14 residues.

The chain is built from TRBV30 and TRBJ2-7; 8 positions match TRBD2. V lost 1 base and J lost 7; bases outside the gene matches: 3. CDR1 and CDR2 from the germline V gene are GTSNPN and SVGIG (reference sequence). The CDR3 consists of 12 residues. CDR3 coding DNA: TGTGCCTGGAGTGGGACGGGGGGGGAGCAGTACTTC. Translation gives CAWSGTGGEQYF.